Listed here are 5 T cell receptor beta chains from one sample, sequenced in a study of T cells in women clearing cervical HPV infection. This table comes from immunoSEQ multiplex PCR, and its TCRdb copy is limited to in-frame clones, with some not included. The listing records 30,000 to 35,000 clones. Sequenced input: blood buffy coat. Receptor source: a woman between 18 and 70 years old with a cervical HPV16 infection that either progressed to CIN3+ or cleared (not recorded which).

CDR3 region: CASSSRQGGTDTQYF. The CDR3 DNA, read in part, is TGTGCCAGCAGCTCGAGACAGGGAGGCACAGATACG. V gene TRBV11-3 combines with J gene TRBJ2-3; TRBD1 matches 7 bases. The CDR3 end falls 3 residues outside the read, so it is completed with the germline J gene. The CDR3 has 15 amino acids. In germline, CDR1 is SGHNT, CDR2 YENEEA. V was clipped by 4 bases and J by 1 base; unmatched bases: 5. The full variable domain, rest sourced from reference TRBV11-3 and TRBJ2-3, is EAGVVQSPRYKIIEKKQPVAFWCNPISGHNTLYWYLQNLGQGPELLIRYENEEAVDDSQLPKDRFSAERLKGVDSTLKIQPAELGDSAVYLCASSSRQGGTDTQYFGPGTRLTVL.

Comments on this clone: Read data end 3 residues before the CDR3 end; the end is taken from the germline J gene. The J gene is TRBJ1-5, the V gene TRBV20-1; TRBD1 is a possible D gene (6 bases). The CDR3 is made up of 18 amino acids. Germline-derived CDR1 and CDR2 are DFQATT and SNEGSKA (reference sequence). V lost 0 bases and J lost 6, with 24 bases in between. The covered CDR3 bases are TGCAGTGCTAGAGATGACGGACAGCGGCTTATAGCAAGTCAGCCC. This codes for CSARDDGQRLIASQP. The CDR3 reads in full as CSARDDGQRLIASQPQHF.

Partial CDR3 DNA: TGCAGTGCTAGAGAAGGGACAGGGACTACCTATGGC. Residues: CSAREGTGTTYG. The entire CDR3 sequence reads CSAREGTGTTYGYTF. The chain is built from TRBV20-1 and TRBJ1-2, with 9 bases lining up with TRBD1. With the read ending 3 residues before the CDR3 end, the germline J gene is used to fill in that end. Germline CDR1 reads DFQATT; CDR2 reads SNEGSKA (reference sequence). The CDR3 has 15 residues. Trimming at V came to 0 bases and at J to 4 bases, leaving 6 bases not matched to a gene.

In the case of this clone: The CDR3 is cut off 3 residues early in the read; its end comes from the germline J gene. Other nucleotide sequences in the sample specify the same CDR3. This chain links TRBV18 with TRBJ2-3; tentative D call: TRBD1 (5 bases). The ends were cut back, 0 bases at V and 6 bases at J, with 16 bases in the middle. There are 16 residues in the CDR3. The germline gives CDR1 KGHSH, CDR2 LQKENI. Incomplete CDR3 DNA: TGTGCCAGCTCACCACCGGTAGCAGGGTTGGAGGATACG. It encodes CASSPPVAGLEDT. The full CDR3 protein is CASSPPVAGLEDTQYF.

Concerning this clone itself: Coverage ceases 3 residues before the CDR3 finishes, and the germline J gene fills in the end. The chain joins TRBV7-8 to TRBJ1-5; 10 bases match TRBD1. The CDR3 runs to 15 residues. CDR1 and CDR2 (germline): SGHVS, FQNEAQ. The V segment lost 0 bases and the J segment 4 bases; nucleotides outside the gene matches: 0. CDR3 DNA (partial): TGTGCCAGCAGCTTAGCGGGACAGGGGAATCAGCCC. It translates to CASSLAGQGNQP. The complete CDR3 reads CASSLAGQGNQPQHF.